A selection of T cell receptor beta chains follows, all from one sample in a study of cytomegalovirus exposure and HLA in healthy donors. Some clones are missing from TCRdb's copy, which holds only in-frame ones; the method was immunoSEQ multiplex PCR. This table holds about 180,000 clones, around three quarters found once. Sequenced input: PBMCs. The receptors come from a woman aged 50 to 65 in good health and CMV-seropositive. The CDR3 runs from the conserved cysteine through the conserved F or W. Each record gives: clone size, J gene, D gene, V gene, CDR3 protein, CDR3 DNA. The D gene is left open where the match is weak. For some rows the clone size is stated as once, few or many, or as a class when expanded; others skip it.

>once|TRBJ1-1|-|TRBV6-4
CASSEEGRDITEAFF
TGTGCCAGCAGTGAGGAGGGCAGGGATATCACTGAAGCTTTCTTT
>once|TRBJ2-7|TRBD1|TRBV5-6
CASSLVSGGHEQYF
TGTGCCAGCAGCTTGGTATCAGGGGGCCACGAGCAGTACTTC
>-|TRBJ1-1|-|TRBV29-1
CSASNTEAFF
TGCAGCGCCTCCAACACTGAAGCTTTCTTT
>-|TRBJ2-1|TRBD2|TRBV25-1
CASGLAGVTRNEQFF
TGTGCCAGCGGCCTAGCGGGAGTTACACGCAATGAGCAGTTCTTC
>once|TRBJ2-1|-|TRBV29-1
CSVEEGSGPYNEQFF
TGCAGCGTTGAAGAAGGAAGCGGTCCCTACAATGAGCAGTTCTTC
>-|TRBJ2-7|-|TRBV5-1
CASSLDQGQKQYF
TGCGCCAGCAGCTTGGACCAGGGCCAGAAGCAGTACTTC
>-|TRBJ2-5|TRBD1|TRBV19
CAGSTTGGRETQYF
TGTGCCGGTAGTACCACAGGGGGCAGGGAGACCCAGTACTTC
>-|TRBJ1-5|TRBD1|TRBV23-1
CASSRDREVCQPQHF
TGCGCCAGCAGTCGGGACAGGGAGGTTTGTCAGCCCCAGCATTTT
>-|TRBJ1-2|TRBD1|TRBV28
CACLTGENGYTF
TGTGCCTGCTTGACAGGGGAGAATGGCTACACCTTC
>-|TRBJ2-3|TRBD2|TRBV7-3
CASSLTSGGGGYTDTQYF
TGTGCCAGCAGCTTAACAAGCGGGGGAGGGGGGTACACAGATACGCAGTATTTT
>-|TRBJ2-2|TRBD1|TRBV11-3
CASSSRDRGRTGELFF
TGTGCCAGCAGCTCCCGGGACAGGGGGCGAACCGGGGAGCTGTTTTTT
>-|TRBJ2-7|TRBD2|TRBV15
CATSSEREPGYEQYF
TGTGCCACCAGCAGCGAGCGGGAGCCAGGGTACGAGCAGTACTTC
>-|TRBJ2-2|-|TRBV7-6
CASSAAEAGELFF
TGTGCCAGCAGCGCGGCGGAGGCTGGGGAGCTGTTTTTT
>-|TRBJ2-3|TRBD2|TRBV13
CASSRTSGTNTDTQYF
TGTGCCAGCAGCAGGACTAGCGGGACTAACACAGATACGCAGTATTTT
>-|TRBJ2-7|TRBD1|TRBV19
CASSIALRDREPYEQYF
TGTGCCAGTAGTATAGCTCTCCGGGACAGGGAACCGTACGAGCAGTACTTC
>-|TRBJ1-5|-|TRBV27
CASSLDGSNQPQHF
TGTGCCAGCAGTTTAGACGGGTCCAATCAGCCCCAGCATTTT
>-|TRBJ2-7|-|TRBV18
CASSPGQGGEQYF
TGTGCCAGCTCACCAGGCCAGGGTGGCGAGCAGTACTTC
>-|TRBJ2-7|-|TRBV23-1
CASRGEGEPNEQYF
TGCGCCAGCAGGGGTGAAGGGGAACCCAACGAGCAGTACTTC
>-|TRBJ2-5|-|TRBV7-2
CASSLDSQETQYF
TGTGCCAGCAGCTTAGACAGTCAAGAGACCCAGTACTTC
>once|TRBJ2-7|-|TRBV5-5
CASSLEGVEQYF
TGTGCCAGCAGCTTGGAGGGAGTCGAGCAGTACTTC
>-|TRBJ1-5|-|TRBV2
CASNTHFGSNQPQHF
TGTGCCAGCAACACCCACTTCGGGAGCAATCAGCCCCAGCATTTT
>-|TRBJ1-4|-|TRBV7-9
CASRHRDKGEKLFF
TGTGCCAGCAGGCACAGGGATAAAGGGGAAAAACTGTTTTTT
>-|TRBJ2-1|-|TRBV5-1
CASSSSPTSSYNEQFF
TGCGCCAGCAGCTCCTCCCCGACTAGCTCCTACAATGAGCAGTTCTTC
>-|TRBJ1-5|TRBD1|TRBV18
CASATGQRGNQPQHF
TGTGCCAGCGCAACGGGACAGAGGGGCAATCAGCCCCAGCATTTT
>few|TRBJ2-3|TRBD2|TRBV9
CASSVEAGGTDTQYF
TGTGCCAGCAGCGTGGAAGCGGGGGGGACAGATACGCAGTATTTT
>-|TRBJ1-1|-|TRBV18
CASSQNQGATEAFF
TGTGCCAGCTCTCAAAACCAAGGGGCCACTGAAGCTTTCTTT
>-|TRBJ1-5|TRBD1|TRBV28
CASRVGTGRNQPQHF
TGTGCCAGCAGAGTGGGGACAGGGCGGAATCAGCCCCAGCATTTT
>once|TRBJ2-7|-|TRBV10-3
CAISEAQTYEQYF
TGTGCCATCAGTGAGGCCCAGACCTACGAGCAGTACTTC
>-|TRBJ2-7|-|TRBV4-1
CASSPSRAGVYEQYF
TGCGCCAGCAGCCCATCCCGGGCAGGGGTATACGAGCAGTACTTC
>-|TRBJ2-5|TRBD1|TRBV18
CASSPGQGMETQYF
TGTGCCAGCTCACCAGGACAGGGTATGGAGACCCAGTACTTC
>-|TRBJ1-6|-|TRBV28
CASTQLGGNSPLHF
TGTGCCAGCACCCAATTGGGGGGGAATTCACCCCTCCACTTT
>-|TRBJ2-2|TRBD1|TRBV5-1
CASSLQGAPGELFF
TGCGCCAGCAGCTTACAGGGGGCGCCCGGGGAGCTGTTTTTT
>-|TRBJ2-2|TRBD1|TRBV28
CASGQGPGELFF
TGTGCCAGCGGACAGGGACCCGGGGAGCTGTTTTTT
>-|TRBJ2-7|TRBD2|TRBV18
CASSETSGLYEQYF
TGTGCCAGCTCAGAGACTAGCGGCTTATACGAGCAGTACTTC
>few|TRBJ2-2|TRBD1|TRBV18
CASSSTGVGTGELFF
TGTGCCAGCTCATCGACAGGGGTCGGCACCGGGGAGCTGTTTTTT
>-|TRBJ2-3|-|TRBV11-1
CASSSVLGDTQYF
TGTGCCAGCAGCTCAGTCCTAGGAGATACGCAGTATTTT
>-|TRBJ2-7|-|TRBV30
CAWSVGGGTYEQYF
TGTGCCTGGAGTGTAGGAGGAGGCACCTACGAGCAGTACTTC
>once|TRBJ2-7|TRBD1|TRBV10-3
CAIKFGTGDYEQYF
TGTGCCATCAAGTTTGGGACAGGGGACTACGAGCAGTACTTC
>many|TRBJ2-7|-|TRBV30
CAWGLADYEQYF
TGTGCCTGGGGTCTGGCGGACTACGAGCAGTACTTC
>few|TRBJ2-1|-|TRBV2
CASGPYNEQFF
TGTGCCAGCGGGCCCTACAATGAGCAGTTCTTC
>-|TRBJ1-1|-|TRBV6-1
CASSERDLNTEAFF
TGTGCCAGCAGTGAGCGGGATTTGAACACTGAAGCTTTCTTT
>-|TRBJ1-4|TRBD1|TRBV11-2
CASSLGGQGNEKLFF
TGTGCCAGCAGCTTAGGGGGACAGGGAAATGAAAAACTGTTTTTT